A selection of T cell receptor beta chains follows, all from one sample in a study of cytomegalovirus exposure and HLA in healthy donors. Libraries were prepared by immunoSEQ multiplex PCR; TCRdb keeps only in-frame clonotypes and omits some of them. The sample carries fewer than 250,000 clones, around 80% recorded once. The sequenced sample was PBMCs. Receptor source: a middle-aged man in good health and CMV-seropositive. Each CDR3 is given with its conserved first and last residue. The order of the fields is CDR3 protein, CDR3 DNA, V gene, J gene, clone size, CDR3 length, D gene. A D gene is named only where the DNA matches it firmly. For some rows the clone size is stated as once, few or many, or as a class when expanded; others skip it.

CDR3 protein: CASSPRLAGGPLSYEQYF
CDR3 DNA: TGTGCCAGCAGCCCCCGACTAGCGGGAGGGCCTCTTTCCTACGAGCAGTACTTC
V gene: TRBV7-2
J gene: TRBJ2-7
clone size: -
CDR3 length: 18
D gene: TRBD2

CDR3 protein: CASSLTGAVPEQYF
CDR3 DNA: TGTGCCAGCAGCTTGACGGGAGCCGTCCCCGAGCAGTACTTC
V gene: TRBV5-5
J gene: TRBJ2-7
clone size: -
CDR3 length: 14
D gene: -

CDR3 protein: CASSLAGGGETQYF
CDR3 DNA: TGTGCCAGCAGCTTAGCCGGGGGAGGAGAGACCCAGTACTTC
V gene: TRBV7-6
J gene: TRBJ2-5
clone size: -
CDR3 length: 14
D gene: -

CDR3 protein: CATSRDRRGPIFYEQYF
CDR3 DNA: TGTGCCACCAGCAGAGATCGGCGGGGGCCGATATTTTACGAGCAGTACTTC
V gene: TRBV15
J gene: TRBJ2-7
clone size: few
CDR3 length: 17
D gene: -

CDR3 protein: CASSEGPKAKTQYF
CDR3 DNA: TGTGCCAGCAGTGAGGGCCCCAAGGCGAAGACCCAGTACTTC
V gene: TRBV6-5
J gene: TRBJ2-5
clone size: -
CDR3 length: 14
D gene: -

CDR3 protein: CASSDSTGGGEKLFF
CDR3 DNA: TGTGCCAGCAGTGATTCCACAGGGGGCGGTGAAAAACTGTTTTTT
V gene: TRBV6-1
J gene: TRBJ1-4
clone size: -
CDR3 length: 15
D gene: TRBD1

CDR3 protein: CASSLATGLVNEQFF
CDR3 DNA: TGTGCCAGCAGCTTAGCGACAGGACTAGTGAATGAGCAGTTCTTC
V gene: TRBV7-9
J gene: TRBJ2-1
clone size: -
CDR3 length: 15
D gene: -

CDR3 protein: CASSIGSSGANVLTF
CDR3 DNA: TGTGCCAGTAGTATAGGGAGCTCTGGGGCCAACGTCCTGACTTTC
V gene: TRBV19
J gene: TRBJ2-6
clone size: -
CDR3 length: 15
D gene: -

CDR3 protein: CATSRVYGNTIYF
CDR3 DNA: TGTGCCACCAGCAGAGTTTATGGAAACACCATATATTTT
V gene: TRBV15
J gene: TRBJ1-3
clone size: -
CDR3 length: 13
D gene: -

CDR3 protein: CASSLGGLTSGRAGADTQYF
CDR3 DNA: TGTGCCAGCAGCTTAGGGGGTTTAACTAGCGGGAGGGCCGGTGCAGATACGCAGTATTTT
V gene: TRBV7-6
J gene: TRBJ2-3
clone size: -
CDR3 length: 20
D gene: TRBD2

CDR3 protein: CSAWTGAYGYTF
CDR3 DNA: TGCAGCGCTTGGACAGGGGCCTATGGCTACACCTTC
V gene: TRBV29-1
J gene: TRBJ1-2
clone size: -
CDR3 length: 12
D gene: TRBD1

CDR3 protein: CASSRDRYNEQFF
CDR3 DNA: TGTGCCAGCAGTCGCGACAGATACAATGAGCAGTTCTTC
V gene: TRBV7-7
J gene: TRBJ2-1
clone size: -
CDR3 length: 13
D gene: -

CDR3 protein: CATSRPTGGNQPQHF
CDR3 DNA: TGTGCCACCAGCAGACCAACTGGAGGCAATCAGCCCCAGCATTTT
V gene: TRBV15
J gene: TRBJ1-5
clone size: once
CDR3 length: 15
D gene: -

CDR3 protein: CASSGRSHSPEAFF
CDR3 DNA: TGTGCCAGCAGTGGCCGTAGTCATAGCCCTGAGGCTTTCTTT
V gene: TRBV2
J gene: TRBJ1-1
clone size: once
CDR3 length: 14
D gene: -

CDR3 protein: CASSPQGDTQYF
CDR3 DNA: TGTGCCAGCAGCCCACAGGGGGATACGCAGTATTTT
V gene: TRBV7-2
J gene: TRBJ2-3
clone size: -
CDR3 length: 12
D gene: TRBD1

CDR3 protein: CASSQTSGANYGYTF
CDR3 DNA: TGCGCCAGCAGCCAAACATCAGGGGCTAACTATGGCTACACCTTC
V gene: TRBV5-1
J gene: TRBJ1-2
clone size: -
CDR3 length: 15
D gene: -

CDR3 protein: CASRSETVNINEQFF
CDR3 DNA: TGTGCCAGTCGGTCTGAGACAGTCAATATCAATGAGCAGTTCTTC
V gene: TRBV5-4
J gene: TRBJ2-1
clone size: -
CDR3 length: 15
D gene: -

CDR3 protein: CASDRAGGLQPQHF
CDR3 DNA: TGTGCCAGCGACAGGGCAGGGGGCTTACAGCCCCAGCATTTT
V gene: TRBV2
J gene: TRBJ1-5
clone size: once
CDR3 length: 14
D gene: TRBD1

CDR3 protein: CASSMDRGSGELFF
CDR3 DNA: TGTGCCAGCAGTATGGACAGGGGCTCCGGGGAGCTGTTTTTT
V gene: TRBV6-5
J gene: TRBJ2-2
clone size: -
CDR3 length: 14
D gene: TRBD1

CDR3 protein: CASSHAGGSSGNTIYF
CDR3 DNA: TGCGCCAGCAGCCACGCAGGGGGCTCCTCTGGAAACACCATATATTTT
V gene: TRBV4-3
J gene: TRBJ1-3
clone size: -
CDR3 length: 16
D gene: TRBD1

CDR3 protein: CASSLVLQPQHF
CDR3 DNA: TGTGCCAGCAGCTTAGTTCTCCAGCCCCAGCATTTT
V gene: TRBV11-2
J gene: TRBJ1-5
clone size: -
CDR3 length: 12
D gene: -

CDR3 protein: CASRRTGAVEQFF
CDR3 DNA: TGTGCCAGCAGACGGACAGGGGCGGTTGAGCAGTTCTTC
V gene: TRBV5-8
J gene: TRBJ2-1
clone size: -
CDR3 length: 13
D gene: TRBD1

CDR3 protein: CASSPDRGYGYTF
CDR3 DNA: TGTGCCAGCAGCCCGGACAGGGGCTATGGCTACACCTTC
V gene: TRBV5-6
J gene: TRBJ1-2
clone size: -
CDR3 length: 13
D gene: TRBD1

CDR3 protein: CSATGGSYNEQFF
CDR3 DNA: TGCAGCGCCACGGGAGGTTCCTACAATGAGCAGTTCTTC
V gene: TRBV29-1
J gene: TRBJ2-1
clone size: few
CDR3 length: 13
D gene: TRBD2

CDR3 protein: CASSPQLAGPYNEQFF
CDR3 DNA: TGTGCCAGCAGCCCACAACTAGCGGGACCTTACAATGAGCAGTTCTTC
V gene: TRBV7-9
J gene: TRBJ2-1
clone size: -
CDR3 length: 16
D gene: TRBD2

CDR3 protein: CASSRPNTEAFF
CDR3 DNA: TGTGCCAGCAGCCGGCCCAACACTGAAGCTTTCTTT
V gene: TRBV14
J gene: TRBJ1-1
clone size: once
CDR3 length: 12
D gene: -

CDR3 protein: CASSLGGYYGYTF
CDR3 DNA: TGTGCCAGCAGCCTTGGGGGGTACTATGGCTACACCTTC
V gene: TRBV14
J gene: TRBJ1-2
clone size: few
CDR3 length: 13
D gene: -

CDR3 protein: CASSEQGPNTEAFF
CDR3 DNA: TGTGCCAGCAGTGAACAGGGTCCAAACACTGAAGCTTTCTTT
V gene: TRBV6-5
J gene: TRBJ1-1
clone size: -
CDR3 length: 14
D gene: -

CDR3 protein: CASSLTGGSYEQYF
CDR3 DNA: TGTGCCAGCAGCCTGACGGGAGGGTCCTACGAGCAGTACTTC
V gene: TRBV7-3
J gene: TRBJ2-7
clone size: -
CDR3 length: 14
D gene: TRBD2

CDR3 protein: CAIRRGNTEAFF
CDR3 DNA: TGTGCCATCCGGAGAGGGAACACTGAAGCTTTCTTT
V gene: TRBV6-1
J gene: TRBJ1-1
clone size: -
CDR3 length: 12
D gene: -

CDR3 protein: CASSQGQNTGELFF
CDR3 DNA: TGTGCCAGCAGCCAGGGACAGAACACCGGGGAGCTGTTTTTT
V gene: TRBV7-6
J gene: TRBJ2-2
clone size: -
CDR3 length: 14
D gene: -

CDR3 protein: CSILGTGAYGYTF
CDR3 DNA: TGCAGCATCTTAGGGACAGGTGCCTATGGCTACACCTTC
V gene: TRBV29-1
J gene: TRBJ1-2
clone size: -
CDR3 length: 13
D gene: TRBD1

CDR3 protein: CASSLAGLAGANEQFF
CDR3 DNA: TGTGCCAGCAGCTTGGCCGGACTAGCGGGAGCCAATGAGCAGTTCTTC
V gene: TRBV5-4
J gene: TRBJ2-1
clone size: -
CDR3 length: 16
D gene: TRBD2

CDR3 protein: CASSLGGSGRETQYF
CDR3 DNA: TGTGCCAGCAGCTTGGGCGGGAGCGGCAGGGAGACCCAGTACTTC
V gene: TRBV5-5
J gene: TRBJ2-5
clone size: -
CDR3 length: 15
D gene: TRBD2

CDR3 protein: CASSQNRGDEQFF
CDR3 DNA: TGTGCCAGCAGTCAAAACAGGGGCGATGAGCAGTTCTTC
V gene: TRBV6-6
J gene: TRBJ2-1
clone size: -
CDR3 length: 13
D gene: TRBD1

CDR3 protein: CASSETGGNYGYTF
CDR3 DNA: TGTGCCAGCAGTGAGACAGGGGGAAACTATGGCTACACCTTC
V gene: TRBV2
J gene: TRBJ1-2
clone size: -
CDR3 length: 14
D gene: TRBD1

CDR3 protein: CASSLEGVGRGTEAFF
CDR3 DNA: TGTGCCAGCAGCTTAGAAGGGGTGGGAAGGGGCACTGAAGCTTTCTTT
V gene: TRBV7-6
J gene: TRBJ1-1
clone size: -
CDR3 length: 16
D gene: -

CDR3 protein: CAWSTGSDQPQHF
CDR3 DNA: TGTGCCTGGAGTACAGGGTCGGATCAGCCCCAGCATTTT
V gene: TRBV30
J gene: TRBJ1-5
clone size: once
CDR3 length: 13
D gene: -

CDR3 protein: CASREGYRETGAFF
CDR3 DNA: TGTGCCAGCAGGGAAGGTTACAGGGAAACTGGCGCTTTCTTT
V gene: TRBV6-5
J gene: TRBJ1-1
clone size: -
CDR3 length: 14
D gene: -

CDR3 protein: CSSSLRQETQYF
CDR3 DNA: TGTTCCAGCAGCCTCAGACAAGAGACCCAGTACTTC
V gene: TRBV7-9
J gene: TRBJ2-5
clone size: -
CDR3 length: 12
D gene: -

CDR3 protein: CASGLLDRTNTEAFF
CDR3 DNA: TGTGCTAGTGGTTTGCTGGACAGGACGAACACTGAAGCTTTCTTT
V gene: TRBV12-5
J gene: TRBJ1-1
clone size: -
CDR3 length: 15
D gene: TRBD1

CDR3 protein: CASSITSGLYEQYF
CDR3 DNA: TGTGCCAGTAGTATAACTAGCGGGTTATACGAGCAGTACTTC
V gene: TRBV19
J gene: TRBJ2-7
clone size: -
CDR3 length: 14
D gene: TRBD2

CDR3 protein: CASATGQTSWVEQYF
CDR3 DNA: TGTGCCAGCGCGACCGGACAGACGTCCTGGGTCGAGCAGTACTTC
V gene: TRBV27
J gene: TRBJ2-7
clone size: -
CDR3 length: 15
D gene: -

CDR3 protein: CASSLLTGSYYEQYF
CDR3 DNA: TGCGCCAGCAGCTTGCTGACAGGTTCCTACTACGAGCAGTACTTC
V gene: TRBV5-1
J gene: TRBJ2-7
clone size: once
CDR3 length: 15
D gene: -

CDR3 protein: CASSLDSYNEQFF
CDR3 DNA: TGCGCCAGCAGCTTGGACAGCTACAATGAGCAGTTCTTC
V gene: TRBV5-1
J gene: TRBJ2-1
clone size: few
CDR3 length: 13
D gene: -

CDR3 protein: CASSHTGTGIYEQYF
CDR3 DNA: TGTGCCAGCAGCCACACTGGGACAGGGATCTACGAGCAGTACTTC
V gene: TRBV27
J gene: TRBJ2-7
clone size: -
CDR3 length: 15
D gene: TRBD1

CDR3 protein: CASSLNSRTDTQYF
CDR3 DNA: TGTGCCAGCAGCTTAAACTCCCGCACAGATACGCAGTATTTT
V gene: TRBV7-9
J gene: TRBJ2-3
clone size: -
CDR3 length: 14
D gene: -

CDR3 protein: CASSLEQGGTNEKLFF
CDR3 DNA: TGCGCCAGCAGCTTGGAACAGGGAGGGACTAATGAAAAACTGTTTTTT
V gene: TRBV5-1
J gene: TRBJ1-4
clone size: -
CDR3 length: 16
D gene: -

CDR3 protein: CASSLGTNGYTF
CDR3 DNA: TGTGCCAGCAGCTTGGGGACAAATGGCTACACCTTC
V gene: TRBV5-5
J gene: TRBJ1-2
clone size: -
CDR3 length: 12
D gene: -

CDR3 protein: CASSPRQKSYEQYF
CDR3 DNA: TGTGCCAGCAGCCCCCGACAGAAATCCTACGAGCAGTACTTC
V gene: TRBV5-4
J gene: TRBJ2-7
clone size: -
CDR3 length: 14
D gene: -

CDR3 protein: CASSDREGRRRTGELFF
CDR3 DNA: TGTGCCAGCAGCGATCGCGAAGGGCGGAGGAGAACCGGGGAGCTGTTTTTT
V gene: TRBV9
J gene: TRBJ2-2
clone size: -
CDR3 length: 17
D gene: -

CDR3 protein: CASSSDLAGSYNEQFF
CDR3 DNA: TGTGCCAGCAGCTCAGATCTAGCGGGATCCTACAATGAGCAGTTCTTC
V gene: TRBV25-1
J gene: TRBJ2-1
clone size: -
CDR3 length: 16
D gene: TRBD2

CDR3 protein: CASSRTGGSGAYNEQFF
CDR3 DNA: TGCGCCAGCAGCCGAACCGGGGGGAGCGGAGCCTACAATGAGCAGTTCTTC
V gene: TRBV5-1
J gene: TRBJ2-1
clone size: -
CDR3 length: 17
D gene: TRBD2

CDR3 protein: CASSLAGVSGDTQYF
CDR3 DNA: TGTGCCAGCTCATTAGCGGGAGTATCTGGAGATACGCAGTATTTT
V gene: TRBV6-6
J gene: TRBJ2-3
clone size: -
CDR3 length: 15
D gene: TRBD2

CDR3 protein: CASSPESGTGELFF
CDR3 DNA: TGTGCCAGCAGCCCCGAGTCAGGGACCGGGGAGCTGTTTTTT
V gene: TRBV6-6
J gene: TRBJ2-2
clone size: -
CDR3 length: 14
D gene: -

CDR3 protein: CASSYSEVTVDGYTF
CDR3 DNA: TGTGCCAGCAGTTACTCGGAGGTCACGGTCGATGGCTACACCTTC
V gene: TRBV6-5
J gene: TRBJ1-2
clone size: -
CDR3 length: 15
D gene: -

CDR3 protein: CASRKPGRGREETQYF
CDR3 DNA: TGTGCCAGCCGAAAACCGGGCAGGGGGCGCGAAGAGACCCAGTACTTC
V gene: TRBV11-2
J gene: TRBJ2-5
clone size: -
CDR3 length: 16
D gene: TRBD1